This T cell receptor beta chain derives from a study of molecular identifiers for immune sequencing clone quantification. Study in general: Four portions were sequenced after RNA from about 20,000 or 100,000 naive CD8 cells was split five ways in replicates.

With 1 base removed from V and 0 bases from J, the gap between germline ends came to 7 bases. Germline CDR1 reads MNHEY; CDR2 reads SMNVEV (reference sequence). The CDR3 runs 14 residues. In the sort, naive CD8 T cells were defined as CD8+CD4-CCR7+CD45RA+. This clonotype was seen many times. Its antigen remains unknown. Previously described methods and listed TCR primers were used for bulk TCR libraries. A single record per CDR3 protein comes from TCRdb applying MiXCR to the PCR reads. This sample carries about 510,000 distinct CDR3 sequences, about 22% of them seen once, and the ten largest clones take about 0.8%. Study-level results: Spiked-in Jurkat TCR RNA corresponding to one cell was reported as detectable against approximately 900,000 naive cells.

The rearrangement uses TRBV27 and TRBJ2-7; D ambiguous. The sample comprised naive CD8+ T cells from blood, with Jurkat cell RNA spiked in. Subset defined: FACS-sorted CD8+CD4-CCR7+CD45RA+ naive T cells. This sequence was found in a human donor in good health. Some libraries in this study had Jurkat cell RNA spiked in. Written as DNA, the CDR3 is TGTGCCAGCAGTTTATTTGGCAGCTCCTACGAGCAGTACTTC. Protein sequence: CASSLFGSSYEQYF.